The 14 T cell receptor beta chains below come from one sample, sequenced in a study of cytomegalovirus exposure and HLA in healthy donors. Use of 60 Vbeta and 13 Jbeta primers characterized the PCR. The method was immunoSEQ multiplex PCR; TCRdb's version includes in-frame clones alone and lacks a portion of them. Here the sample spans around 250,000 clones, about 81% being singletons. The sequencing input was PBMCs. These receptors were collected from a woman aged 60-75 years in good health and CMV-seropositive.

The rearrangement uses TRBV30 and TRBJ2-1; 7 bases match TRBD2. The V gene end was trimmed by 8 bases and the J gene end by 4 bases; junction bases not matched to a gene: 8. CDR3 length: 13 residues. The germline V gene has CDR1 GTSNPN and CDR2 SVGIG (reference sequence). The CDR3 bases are TGTGCCCACGGGCTAGCGGCATACAATGAGCAGTTCTTC. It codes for CAHGLAAYNEQFF.

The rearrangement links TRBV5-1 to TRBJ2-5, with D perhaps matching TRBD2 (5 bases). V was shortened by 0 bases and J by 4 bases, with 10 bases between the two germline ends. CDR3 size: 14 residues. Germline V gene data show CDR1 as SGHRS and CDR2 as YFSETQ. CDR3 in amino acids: CASSLALAGETQYF. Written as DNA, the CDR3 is TGCGCCAGCAGCTTGGCCCTTGCGGGAGAGACCCAGTACTTC.

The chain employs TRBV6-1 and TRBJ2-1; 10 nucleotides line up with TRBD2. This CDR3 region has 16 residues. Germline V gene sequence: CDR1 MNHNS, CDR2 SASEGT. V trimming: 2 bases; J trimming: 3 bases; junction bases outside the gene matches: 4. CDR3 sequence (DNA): TGTGCCAGCAGTGAAAGGACTAGCGGCTTCTACAATGAGCAGTTCTTC. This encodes CASSERTSGFYNEQFF.

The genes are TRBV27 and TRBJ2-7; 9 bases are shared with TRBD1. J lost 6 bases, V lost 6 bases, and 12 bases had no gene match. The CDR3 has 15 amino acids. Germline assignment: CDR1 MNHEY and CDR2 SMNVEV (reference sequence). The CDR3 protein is CASRPAGTGSSEQYF. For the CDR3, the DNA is TGTGCCAGCAGACCCGCCGGGACAGGGTCATCCGAGCAGTACTTC.

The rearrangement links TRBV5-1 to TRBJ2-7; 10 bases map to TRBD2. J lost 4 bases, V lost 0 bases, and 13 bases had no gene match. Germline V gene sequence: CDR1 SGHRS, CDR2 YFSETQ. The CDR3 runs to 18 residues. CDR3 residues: CASSLASLNSGRWYEQYF. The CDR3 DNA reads TGCGCCAGCAGCTTGGCCTCTCTCAATAGCGGGAGGTGGTACGAGCAGTACTTC.

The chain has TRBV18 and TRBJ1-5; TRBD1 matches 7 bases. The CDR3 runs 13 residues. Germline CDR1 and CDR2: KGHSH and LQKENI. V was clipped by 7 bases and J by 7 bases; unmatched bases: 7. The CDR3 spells CASCTGEGQPQHF. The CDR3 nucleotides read TGTGCCAGCTGTACAGGGGAAGGACAGCCCCAGCATTTT.

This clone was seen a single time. In DNA form, the CDR3 reads TGTGCCAGCAGTGCGTTAAGGGGAAGGGGCCACAATGAGCAGTTCTTC. The encoded protein is CASSALRGRGHNEQFF. The chain carries TRBV2 and TRBJ2-1; perhaps TRBD1 as D (5 bases). CDR1 and CDR2 (germline): SNHLY, FYNNEI. V was clipped by 4 bases and J by 5 bases, with 18 bases between them. The CDR3 loop spans 16 amino acids.

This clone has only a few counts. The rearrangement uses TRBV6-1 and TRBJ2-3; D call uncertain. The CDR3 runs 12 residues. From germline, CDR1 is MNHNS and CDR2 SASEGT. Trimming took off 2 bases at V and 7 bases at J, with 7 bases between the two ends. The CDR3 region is CASSEHENTQYF. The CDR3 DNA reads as TGTGCCAGCAGTGAACATGAGAATACGCAGTATTTT.

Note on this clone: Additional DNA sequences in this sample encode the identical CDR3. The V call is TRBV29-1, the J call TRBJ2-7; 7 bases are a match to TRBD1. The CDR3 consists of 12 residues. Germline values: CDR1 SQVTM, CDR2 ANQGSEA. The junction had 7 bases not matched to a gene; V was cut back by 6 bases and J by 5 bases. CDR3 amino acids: CSVGPTGNEQYF. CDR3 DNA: TGCAGCGTCGGCCCGACAGGGAACGAGCAGTACTTC.

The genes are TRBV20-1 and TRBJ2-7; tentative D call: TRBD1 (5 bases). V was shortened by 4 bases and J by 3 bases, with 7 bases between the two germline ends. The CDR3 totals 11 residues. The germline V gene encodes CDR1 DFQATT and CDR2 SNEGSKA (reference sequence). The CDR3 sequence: CSATQVYEQYF. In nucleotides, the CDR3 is TGCAGTGCTACACAGGTCTACGAGCAGTACTTC.

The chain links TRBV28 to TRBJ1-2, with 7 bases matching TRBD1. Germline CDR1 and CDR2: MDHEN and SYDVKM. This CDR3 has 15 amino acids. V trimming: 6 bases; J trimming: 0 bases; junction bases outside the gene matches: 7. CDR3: CASRTGTVANYGYTF. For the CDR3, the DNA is TGTGCCAGCAGGACTGGGACAGTAGCTAACTATGGCTACACCTTC.

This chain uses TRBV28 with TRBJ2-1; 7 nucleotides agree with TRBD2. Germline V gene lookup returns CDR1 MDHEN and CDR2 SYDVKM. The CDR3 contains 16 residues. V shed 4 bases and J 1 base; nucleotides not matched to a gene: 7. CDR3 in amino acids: CASSSLGSGSYNEQFF. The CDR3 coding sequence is TGTGCCAGCAGTTCCCTTGGTAGCGGGTCCTACAATGAGCAGTTCTTC.

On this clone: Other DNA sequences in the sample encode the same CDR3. The CDR3 sequence: CASSRQETQYF. CDR3 coding DNA: TGCGCCAGCAGCCGGCAAGAGACCCAGTACTTC. V is TRBV5-1 and J is TRBJ2-5; D is uncertain. The germline V gene has CDR1 SGHRS and CDR2 YFSETQ. The germline V and J ends were trimmed by 4 bases and 2 bases, with 3 bases remaining between them. The CDR3 totals 11 residues.

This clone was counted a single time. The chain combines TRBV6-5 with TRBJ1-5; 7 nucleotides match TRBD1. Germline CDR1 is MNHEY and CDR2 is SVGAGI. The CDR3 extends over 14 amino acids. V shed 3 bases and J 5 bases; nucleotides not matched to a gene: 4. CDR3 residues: CASSYYRGDQPQHF. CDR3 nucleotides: TGTGCCAGCAGTTATTACAGGGGAGATCAGCCCCAGCATTTT.